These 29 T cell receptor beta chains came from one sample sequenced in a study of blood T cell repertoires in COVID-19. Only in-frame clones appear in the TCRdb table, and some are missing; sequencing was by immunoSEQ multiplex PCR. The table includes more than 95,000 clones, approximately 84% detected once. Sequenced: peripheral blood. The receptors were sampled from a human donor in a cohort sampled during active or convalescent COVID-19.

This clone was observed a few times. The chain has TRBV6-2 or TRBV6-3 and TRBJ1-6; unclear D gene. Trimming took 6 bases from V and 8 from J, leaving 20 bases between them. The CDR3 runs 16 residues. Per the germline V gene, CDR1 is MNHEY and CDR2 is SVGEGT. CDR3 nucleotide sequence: TGTGCCAGCAGCGACTACACGAGCCGAGCCTATTCACCCCTCCACTTT. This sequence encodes CASSDYTSRAYSPLHF.

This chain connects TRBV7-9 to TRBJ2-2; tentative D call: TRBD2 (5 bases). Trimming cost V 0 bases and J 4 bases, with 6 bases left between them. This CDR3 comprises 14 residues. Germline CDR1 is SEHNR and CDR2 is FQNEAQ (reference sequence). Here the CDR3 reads CASSLARGTGELFF. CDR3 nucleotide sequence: TGTGCCAGCAGCTTAGCTCGGGGCACCGGGGAGCTGTTTTTT. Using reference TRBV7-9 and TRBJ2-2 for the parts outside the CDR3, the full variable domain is DTGVSQNPRHKITKRGQNVTFRCDPISEHNRLYWYRQTLGQGPEFLTYFQNEAQLEKSRLLSDRFSAERPKGSFSTLEIQRTEQGDSAMYLCASSLARGTGELFFGEGSRLTVL.

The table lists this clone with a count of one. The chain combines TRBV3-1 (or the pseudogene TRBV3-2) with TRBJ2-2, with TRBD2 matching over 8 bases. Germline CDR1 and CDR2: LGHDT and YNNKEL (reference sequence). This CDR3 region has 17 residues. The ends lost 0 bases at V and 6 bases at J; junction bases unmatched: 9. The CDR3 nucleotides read TGTGCCAGCAGCCAAGACGGGCGGGGGGCGTGGGCCGGGGAGCTGTTTTTT. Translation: CASSQDGRGAWAGELFF.

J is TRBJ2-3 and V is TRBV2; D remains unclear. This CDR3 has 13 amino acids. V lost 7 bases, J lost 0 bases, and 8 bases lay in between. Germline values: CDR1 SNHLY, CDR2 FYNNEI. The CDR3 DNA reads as TGTGCCAGCACGCGGTCGAGCACAGATACGCAGTATTTT. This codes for CASTRSSTDTQYF.

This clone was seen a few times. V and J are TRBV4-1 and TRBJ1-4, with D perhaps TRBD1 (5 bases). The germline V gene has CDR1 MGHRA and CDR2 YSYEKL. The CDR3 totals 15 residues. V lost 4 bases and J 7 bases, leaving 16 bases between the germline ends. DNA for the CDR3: TGCGCCAGCAGCCCTCCGGGGGACTTTGGTGAAAAACTGTTTTTT. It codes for CASSPPGDFGEKLFF.

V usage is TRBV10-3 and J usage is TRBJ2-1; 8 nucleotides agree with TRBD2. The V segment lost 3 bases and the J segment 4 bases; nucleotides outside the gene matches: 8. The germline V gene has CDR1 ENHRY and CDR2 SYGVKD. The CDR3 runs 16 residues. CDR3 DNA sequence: TGTGCCATCAGTGATTCGGGAGGGTTTAGGTACAATGAGCAGTTCTTC. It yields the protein CAISDSGGFRYNEQFF.

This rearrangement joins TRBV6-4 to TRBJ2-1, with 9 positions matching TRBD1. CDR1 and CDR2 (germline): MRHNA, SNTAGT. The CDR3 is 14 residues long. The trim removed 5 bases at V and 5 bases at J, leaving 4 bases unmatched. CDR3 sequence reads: CASSLGQGNNEQFF. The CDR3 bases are TGTGCCAGCAGTTTGGGACAGGGAAACAATGAGCAGTTCTTC.

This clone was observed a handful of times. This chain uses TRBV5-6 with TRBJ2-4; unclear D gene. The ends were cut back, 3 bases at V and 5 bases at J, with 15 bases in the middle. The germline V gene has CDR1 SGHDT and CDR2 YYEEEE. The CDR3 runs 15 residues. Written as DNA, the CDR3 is TGTGCCAGCAGCTACCTTTCGGGTCGTGAAAACATTCAGTACTTC. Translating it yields CASSYLSGRENIQYF.

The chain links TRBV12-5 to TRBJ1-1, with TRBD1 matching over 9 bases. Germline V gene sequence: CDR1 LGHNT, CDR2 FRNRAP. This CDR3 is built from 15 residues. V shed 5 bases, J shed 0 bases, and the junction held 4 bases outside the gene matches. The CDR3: CASGEGQGMNTEAFF. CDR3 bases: TGTGCTAGTGGTGAAGGACAGGGGATGAACACTGAAGCTTTCTTT.

The chain's CDR3 is CASSTPPGQGGGYTF. In DNA form, the CDR3 reads TGTGCCAGCAGTACGCCTCCGGGACAGGGTGGAGGCTACACCTTC. The chain is built from TRBV6-6 and TRBJ1-2; 9 positions match TRBD1. The CDR3 has 15 residues. Germline V gene lookup returns CDR1 MNHNY and CDR2 SVGAGI (reference sequence). J was trimmed by 8 bases and V by 5 bases; bases with no gene match: 12.

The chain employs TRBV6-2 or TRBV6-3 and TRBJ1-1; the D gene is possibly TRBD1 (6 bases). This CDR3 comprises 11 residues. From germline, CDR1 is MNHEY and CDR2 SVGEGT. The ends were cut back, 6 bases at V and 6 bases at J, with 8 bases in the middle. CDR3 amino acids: CASSEGAEAFF. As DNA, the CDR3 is TGTGCCAGCAGCGAGGGGGCTGAAGCTTTCTTT.

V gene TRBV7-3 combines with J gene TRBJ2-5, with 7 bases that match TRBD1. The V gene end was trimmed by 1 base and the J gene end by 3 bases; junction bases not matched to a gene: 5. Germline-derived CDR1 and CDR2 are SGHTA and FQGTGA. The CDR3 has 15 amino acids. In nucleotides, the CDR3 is TGTGCCAGCAGCTTAATGGGACAGAGAGAAGAGACCCAGTACTTC. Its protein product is CASSLMGQREETQYF.

The CDR3 bases are TGTGCCAGCTCACCGAACCCTCAGGGACAGGGGAATTCACCCCTCCACTTT. Its protein is CASSPNPQGQGNSPLHF. This chain uses TRBV18 with TRBJ1-6; 10 bases align to TRBD1. Germline lookup yields CDR1 KGHSH and CDR2 LQKENI. This CDR3 is built from 17 residues. V lost 3 bases, J lost 7 bases, and 9 bases stayed unmatched.

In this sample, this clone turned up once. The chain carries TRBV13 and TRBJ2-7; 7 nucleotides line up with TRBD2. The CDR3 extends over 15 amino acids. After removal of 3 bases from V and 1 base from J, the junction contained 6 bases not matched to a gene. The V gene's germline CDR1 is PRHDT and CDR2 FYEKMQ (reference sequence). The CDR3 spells CASSFGTNPSYEQYF. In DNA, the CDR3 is TGTGCCAGCAGCTTCGGGACTAACCCTTCCTACGAGCAGTACTTC.

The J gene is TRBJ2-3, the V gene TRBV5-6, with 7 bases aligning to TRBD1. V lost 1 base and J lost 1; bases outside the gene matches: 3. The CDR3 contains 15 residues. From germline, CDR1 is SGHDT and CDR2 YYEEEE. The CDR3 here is CASSLPQGGTDTQYF. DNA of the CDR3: TGTGCCAGCAGCTTGCCCCAGGGGGGCACAGATACGCAGTATTTT.

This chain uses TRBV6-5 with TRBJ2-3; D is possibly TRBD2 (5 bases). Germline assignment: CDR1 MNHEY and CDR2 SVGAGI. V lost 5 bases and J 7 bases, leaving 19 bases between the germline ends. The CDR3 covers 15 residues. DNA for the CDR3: TGTGCCAGCAGTCCGAAGGACGGGGTTAGAAATACGCAGTATTTT. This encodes CASSPKDGVRNTQYF.

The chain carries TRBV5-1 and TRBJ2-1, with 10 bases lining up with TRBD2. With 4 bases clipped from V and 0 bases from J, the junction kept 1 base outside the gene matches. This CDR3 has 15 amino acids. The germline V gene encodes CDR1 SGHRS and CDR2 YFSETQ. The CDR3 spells CASSRTSGSYNEQFF. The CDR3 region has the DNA TGCGCCAGCAGCCGGACTAGCGGCTCCTACAATGAGCAGTTCTTC. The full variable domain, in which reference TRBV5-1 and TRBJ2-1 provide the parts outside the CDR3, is KAGVTQTPRYLIKTRGQQVTLSCSPISGHRSVSWYQQTPGQGLQFLFEYFSETQRNKGNFPGRFSGRQFSNSRSEMNVSTLELGDSALYLCASSRTSGSYNEQFFGPGTRLTVL.

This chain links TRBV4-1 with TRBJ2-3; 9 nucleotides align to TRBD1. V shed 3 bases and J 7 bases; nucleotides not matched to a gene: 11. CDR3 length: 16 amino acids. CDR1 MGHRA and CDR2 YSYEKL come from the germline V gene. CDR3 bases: TGCGCCAGCAGCCAGCCCCGGGACAGGGTGCCACATACGCAGTATTTT. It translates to CASSQPRDRVPHTQYF.

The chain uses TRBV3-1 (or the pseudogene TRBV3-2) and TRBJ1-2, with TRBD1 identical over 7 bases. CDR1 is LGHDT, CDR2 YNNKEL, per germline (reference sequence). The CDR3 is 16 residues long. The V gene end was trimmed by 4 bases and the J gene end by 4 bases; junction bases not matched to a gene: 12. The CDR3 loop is CASSPTTGTPSYGYTF. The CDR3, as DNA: TGTGCCAGCAGCCCCACGACAGGGACCCCCTCCTATGGCTACACCTTC.

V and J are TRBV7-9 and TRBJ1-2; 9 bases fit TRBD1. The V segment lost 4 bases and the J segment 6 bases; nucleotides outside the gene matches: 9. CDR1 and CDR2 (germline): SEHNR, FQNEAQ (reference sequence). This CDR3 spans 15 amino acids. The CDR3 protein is CASSSPDRGFNGYTF. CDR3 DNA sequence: TGTGCCAGCAGCTCCCCGGACAGGGGCTTCAATGGCTACACCTTC.

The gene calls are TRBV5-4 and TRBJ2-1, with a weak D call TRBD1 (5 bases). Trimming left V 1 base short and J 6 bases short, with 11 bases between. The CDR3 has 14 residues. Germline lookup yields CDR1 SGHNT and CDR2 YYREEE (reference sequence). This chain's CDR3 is CASSLMEGVNEQFF. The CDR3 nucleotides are TGTGCCAGCAGCTTGATGGAAGGGGTCAATGAGCAGTTCTTC.

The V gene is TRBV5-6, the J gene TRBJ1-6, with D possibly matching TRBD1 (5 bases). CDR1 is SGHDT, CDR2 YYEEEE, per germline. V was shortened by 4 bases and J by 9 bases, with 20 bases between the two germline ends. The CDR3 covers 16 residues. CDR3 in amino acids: CASSPNRGVGSSPLHF. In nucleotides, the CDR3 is TGTGCCAGCAGCCCCAATAGAGGGGTCGGGAGTTCACCCCTCCACTTT.

As DNA, the CDR3 is TGTGCCAGCAGAAACAGCGGGAGGGGTTACACAGATACGCAGTATTTT. Translated: CASRNSGRGYTDTQYF. The chain couples TRBV11-1 to TRBJ2-3; TRBD2 matches 10 bases. The germline CDR1 and CDR2 sequences are SGHAT and FQDESV (reference sequence). Unmatched junction bases numbered 8, after V lost 6 bases and J lost 2 bases. The CDR3 sequence is 16 residues long.

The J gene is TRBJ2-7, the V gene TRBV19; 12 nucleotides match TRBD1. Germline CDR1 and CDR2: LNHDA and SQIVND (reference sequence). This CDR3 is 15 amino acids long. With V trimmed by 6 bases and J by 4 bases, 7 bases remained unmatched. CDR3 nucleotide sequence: TGTGCCAGTAGCACTCCGGGACAGGGGGCATACGAGCAGTACTTC. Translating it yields CASSTPGQGAYEQYF.

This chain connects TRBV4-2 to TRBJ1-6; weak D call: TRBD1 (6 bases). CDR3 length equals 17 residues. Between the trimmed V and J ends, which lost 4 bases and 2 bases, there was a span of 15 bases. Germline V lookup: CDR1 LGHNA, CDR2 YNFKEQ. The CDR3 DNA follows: TGTGCCAGCAGCCTTGGACCGAGGGGGACCTATAATTCACCCCTCCACTTT. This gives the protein CASSLGPRGTYNSPLHF.

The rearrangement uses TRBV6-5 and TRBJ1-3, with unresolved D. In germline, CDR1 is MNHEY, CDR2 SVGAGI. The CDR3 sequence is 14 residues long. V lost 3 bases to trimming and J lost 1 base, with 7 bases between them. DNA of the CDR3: TGTGCCAGCAGTTATCAGGATTCTGGAAACACCATATATTTT. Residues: CASSYQDSGNTIYF.

For the CDR3, the DNA is TGTGCCAGCAGTACTGTCTTGGAGACCCAGTACTTC. The encoded protein is CASSTVLETQYF. The rearrangement uses TRBV6-2 or TRBV6-3 and TRBJ2-5; D gene uncertain. In germline, CDR1 is MNHEY, CDR2 SVGEGT. The V end lost 5 bases, the J end lost 5 bases, and 9 bases lay between the germline ends. This CDR3 region has 12 residues.

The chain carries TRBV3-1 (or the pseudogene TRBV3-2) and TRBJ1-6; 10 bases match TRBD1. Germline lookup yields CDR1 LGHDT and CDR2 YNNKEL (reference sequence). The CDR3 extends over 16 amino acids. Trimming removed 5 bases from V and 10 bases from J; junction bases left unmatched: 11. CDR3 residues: CASSSTGGAVGSPLHF. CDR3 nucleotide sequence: TGTGCCAGCAGCTCGACAGGGGGCGCGGTCGGATCACCCCTCCACTTT.

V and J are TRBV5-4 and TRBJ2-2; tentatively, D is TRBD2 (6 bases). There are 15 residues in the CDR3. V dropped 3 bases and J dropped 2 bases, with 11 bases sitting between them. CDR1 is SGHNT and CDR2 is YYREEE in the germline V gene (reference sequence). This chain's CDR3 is CASSSEGSNTGELFF. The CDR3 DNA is TGTGCCAGCAGCTCGGAGGGCTCCAACACCGGGGAGCTGTTTTTT.